In its sample, the clone carrying this TCR beta chain was seen many times. What it binds is unknown. These data belong to a study of T cells in Graves' hyperthyroidism and ophthalmopathy. The length of the CDR3 is 11 residues. Germline V gives CDR1 GTSNPN, CDR2 SVGIG (reference sequence). Patients were excluded for uncontrolled infection, other autoimmune disease, pregnancy or lactation. PBMCs were collected from an approximately 10 ml volume of fresh peripheral blood. The source material, RNA transcripts, was used to amplify TCR beta CDR3 regions. Carried out on the TCR CDR3, a first-round RT-PCR used the HTBI primer set. One entry per CDR3 protein results from TCRdb running MiXCR on the multiplex PCR reads. The table lists nearly 600,000 distinct CDR3 sequences, 14% of them singletons. Study findings and constraints: Among clonotypes expanded in thyroid above 0.001, most were also found in blood. Stable hyperthyroidism was told apart from ophthalmopathy by a model built on 13 V-J features.

The sequencing input was blood. The TCR was taken from a woman between 18 and 30 years old with Graves' ophthalmopathy. The V and J genes are TRBV30 and TRBJ2-5; 9 positions agree with TRBD1. The DNA of the CDR3 is TGTGCTAGGGGACAGGGTGAGACCCAGTACTTC. Encoded protein: CARGQGETQYF.